The 18 T cell receptor beta chains presented below share a single source sample, sequenced in a study of T cell responses to AZD1222 COVID-19 vaccine. The repertoire was sequenced with immunoSEQ multiplex PCR; TCRdb's copy has only in-frame clones and lacks some. The sample contains more than 95,000 clones, about nine tenths of which appear only once. The sequencing used peripheral blood, collected 28 days after the second dose of the MenACWY control vaccine. These receptor sequences come from an adult who received the MenACWY meningococcal vaccine as a control.

This chain uses TRBV19 with TRBJ2-7, with 9 nucleotides matching TRBD1. CDR1 is LNHDA, CDR2 SQIVND, per germline (reference sequence). V gave up 4 bases and J gave up 6 bases; unmatched junction bases: 13. The CDR3 has 16 residues. The CDR3 sequence is CASSTLTHQTGGEQYF. The CDR3, as DNA: TGTGCCAGTAGTACCCTTACACACCAGACAGGGGGCGAGCAGTACTTC.

J is TRBJ2-3 and V is TRBV5-1, with no clear D. Trimming left V 1 base short and J 8 bases short, with 8 bases between. CDR3 length: 12 amino acids. CDR1 is SGHRS and CDR2 is YFSETQ in the germline V gene. The CDR3 DNA follows: TGCGCCAGCAGCTTGAGATCCTCTACGCAGTATTTT. Its translation: CASSLRSSTQYF.

This chain links TRBV18 with TRBJ2-5; D remains unclear. CDR3 length: 13 amino acids. Trimming pared 6 bases from V and 3 bases from J, leaving 11 bases between. Germline CDR1 KGHSH, CDR2 LQKENI. CDR3 residues: CASSRRMEETQYF. The CDR3 DNA reads TGTGCCAGCTCGCGAAGGATGGAAGAGACCCAGTACTTC.

The chain combines TRBV7-8 with TRBJ1-1; TRBD1 matches at 7 bases. The CDR3 is 14 amino acids. V shed 3 bases, J shed 4 bases, and the junction held 5 bases outside the gene matches. Germline V lookup: CDR1 SGHVS, CDR2 FQNEAQ. CDR3 DNA sequence: TGTGCCAGCAGCTTGGGCGACAGGGTCACTGAAGCTTTCTTT. Translation gives CASSLGDRVTEAFF.

The chain employs TRBV6-2 or TRBV6-3 and TRBJ1-1; TRBD1 matches at 8 bases. Per germline, CDR1 MNHEY and CDR2 SVGEGT. Germline trimming cut 5 bases from V and 5 bases from J; bases unmatched to any gene: 10. The CDR3 sequence is 15 residues long. The DNA of the CDR3 is TGTGCCAGCAGTACCCGGCAGGGGGCGAGGACTGAAGCTTTCTTT. It encodes CASSTRQGARTEAFF.

CDR3 DNA sequence: TGTGCCAGCAGCCAGGCCGGGACTTCCTCCTACAATGAGCAGTTCTTC. Encoded protein: CASSQAGTSSYNEQFF. The chain joins TRBV4-2 to TRBJ2-1, with TRBD2 as a possible D gene (6 bases). Per the germline V gene, CDR1 is LGHNA and CDR2 is YNFKEQ. Trimming took 3 bases from V and 0 from J, leaving 12 bases between them. This CDR3 has 16 residues.

The chain recombines TRBV27 with TRBJ1-4; possibly TRBD1 for D (6 bases). The germline V and J ends were trimmed by 8 bases and 5 bases, with 12 bases remaining between them. From germline, CDR1 is MNHEY and CDR2 SMNVEV (reference sequence). There are 13 residues in the CDR3. The CDR3 here is CASGGGPNEKLFF. In DNA form, the CDR3 reads TGTGCCAGCGGAGGGGGACCAAATGAAAAACTGTTTTTT.

The CDR3 loop reads CASSLRPTATNEKLFF. The CDR3 nucleotides read TGTGCCAGCAGCTTACGCCCGACCGCCACTAATGAAAAACTGTTTTTT. V is TRBV7-2 and J is TRBJ1-4, with D hard to call. Trimming cost V 2 bases and J 2 bases, with 12 bases left between them. The CDR3 is made up of 16 amino acids. CDR1 is SGHTA and CDR2 is FQGNSA in the germline V gene.

This clone was picked up one time. The chain combines TRBV28 with TRBJ2-5, with 9 bases identical to TRBD2. The CDR3 is 14 amino acids. V trimming: 7 bases; J trimming: 4 bases; junction bases outside the gene matches: 7. Per germline, CDR1 MDHEN and CDR2 SYDVKM. Written as DNA, the CDR3 is TGTGCCAGCACCCTTCTAGCGGGGTCAGAGACCCAGTACTTC. This codes for CASTLLAGSETQYF.

V is TRBV3-1 (or the pseudogene TRBV3-2) and J is TRBJ2-3; tentatively, D is TRBD2 (6 bases). Looked up from germline, CDR1 is LGHDT and CDR2 is YNNKEL (reference sequence). The CDR3 contains 12 residues. Deletions cut 1 base from V and 11 bases from J, with 10 bases between. CDR3 sequence: CASSQAGRGQYF. In DNA form, the CDR3 reads TGTGCCAGCAGCCAAGCGGGGCGGGGGCAGTATTTT.

The rearrangement links TRBV3-1 (or the pseudogene TRBV3-2) to TRBJ1-1, with D possibly TRBD1 on 6 matching bases. From germline, CDR1 is LGHDT and CDR2 YNNKEL (reference sequence). Trimming shortened V by 2 bases and J by 5 bases, and 15 bases separated the two germline ends. This CDR3 is built from 15 residues. The CDR3, as DNA: TGTGCCAGCAGCCAATTCGCAGGGGTGAGGACTGAAGCTTTCTTT. Translated, it gives CASSQFAGVRTEAFF.

This clone came up once. CDR3 in amino acids: CASSLFSVGRSQETQYF. CDR3 nucleotides: TGTGCCAGCAGTTTATTTTCCGTAGGACGGAGCCAAGAGACCCAGTACTTC. The rearrangement joins TRBV28 to TRBJ2-5; D is uncertain. Germline V CDR1 and CDR2: MDHEN, SYDVKM. V was trimmed by 1 base and J by 1 base, leaving 16 bases between them. The CDR3 is 17 residues long. Looking up the rest from reference TRBV28 and TRBJ2-5 gives the full variable domain: DVKVTQSSRYLVKRTGEKVFLECVQDMDHENMFWYRQDPGLGLRLIYFSYDVKMKEKGDIPEGYSVSREKKERFSLILESASTNQTSMYLCASSLFSVGRSQETQYFGPGTRLLVL.

This rearrangement joins TRBV24-1 to TRBJ2-5; 7 nucleotides match TRBD1. The CDR3 consists of 17 residues. With V trimmed by 7 bases and J by 4 bases, 17 bases remained unmatched. CDR1 is KGHDR, CDR2 SFDVKD, per germline. The CDR3 reads CATRGKTGAPVLETQYF. CDR3 coding DNA: TGTGCCACCAGGGGGAAAACAGGGGCGCCGGTTTTAGAGACCCAGTACTTC.

CDR3 bases: TGTGCCAGCAGTTCCCGGACAGGGGTTAATTCACCCCTCCACTTT. Protein: CASSSRTGVNSPLHF. The V gene is TRBV27, the J gene TRBJ1-6, with 9 nucleotides matching TRBD1. Losses at the gene ends were 4 bases for V and 6 bases for J; bases not matched to a gene: 4. The CDR3 is made up of 15 amino acids. Germline V lookup: CDR1 MNHEY, CDR2 SMNVEV (reference sequence).

V and J are TRBV5-1 and TRBJ1-4; 7 bases fit TRBD1. The V gene end was trimmed by 4 bases and the J gene end by 7 bases; junction bases not matched to a gene: 13. CDR3 length: 16 amino acids. The V gene's germline CDR1 is SGHRS and CDR2 YFSETQ. The CDR3 DNA is TGCGCCAGCAGCCCGGGAGGGAAGGGGGCGGTTGAAAAACTGTTTTTT. The encoded protein is CASSPGGKGAVEKLFF.

Only a few counts were recorded for this clone. DNA of the CDR3: TGTGCCAGCAGCCAAGGGACGACCTACGAGCAGTACTTC. This encodes CASSQGTTYEQYF. The rearrangement links TRBV3-1 (or the pseudogene TRBV3-2) to TRBJ2-7; D gene ambiguous. V was clipped by 1 base and J by 2 bases, with 6 bases between them. Germline loops: CDR1 LGHDT, CDR2 YNNKEL (reference sequence). The CDR3 covers 13 residues.

CDR3 in amino acids: CAIRQSTGTKAFF. In nucleotides, the CDR3 is TGTGCCATCAGACAGTCAACCGGGACAAAAGCTTTCTTT. The rearrangement links TRBV10-3 to TRBJ1-1; D is perhaps TRBD1 (6 bases). CDR3 length: 13 amino acids. Germline V gene data show CDR1 as ENHRY and CDR2 as SYGVKD. Deletions cut 6 bases from V and 9 bases from J, with 17 bases between.

In its sample, this clone was seen a few times. The V and J genes are TRBV29-1 and TRBJ2-7, with 12 nucleotides matching TRBD2. Germline-derived CDR1 and CDR2 are SQVTM and ANQGSEA. The CDR3 spans 14 residues. V shed 7 bases, J shed 2 bases, and the junction held 6 bases outside the gene matches. CDR3 protein: CSATTSGGPYEQYF. The CDR3 bases are TGCAGCGCAACGACTAGCGGGGGACCCTACGAGCAGTACTTC.